This T cell receptor (beta chain) stems from a study of T cell responses to AZD1222 COVID-19 vaccine. Generated by immunoSEQ multiplex PCR, the TCRdb table keeps only in-frame clones and is missing some. The data show roughly 150,000 clones, roughly 88% seen once. Points from the study as a whole: The donor cohort was predominantly white British with a female majority, and clonal diversity may have been underestimated.

CDR1 is SGHDT, CDR2 YYEEEE, per germline. The CDR3 totals 14 residues. The ends lost 0 bases at V and 4 bases at J; junction bases unmatched: 3. Regarding this clone: Its matching antigen is unknown.

The TCR originated in an adult in good health. J is TRBJ2-5 and V is TRBV5-6, with 7 bases aligning to TRBD1. Material: peripheral blood, obtained on day 0 of AZD1222 vaccination. The CDR3 DNA is TGTGCCAGCAGCTTGGGGCAGGGGGTAGAGACCCAGTACTTC. It encodes CASSLGQGVETQYF.